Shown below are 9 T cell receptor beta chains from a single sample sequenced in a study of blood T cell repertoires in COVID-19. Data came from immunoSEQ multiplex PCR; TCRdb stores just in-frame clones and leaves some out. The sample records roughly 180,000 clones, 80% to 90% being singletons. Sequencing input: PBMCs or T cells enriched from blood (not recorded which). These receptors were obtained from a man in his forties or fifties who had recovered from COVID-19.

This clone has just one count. DNA for the CDR3: TGTGCCAGCAGCTTAGGCCAGGGAGGTGAAAAACTGTTTTTT. Protein: CASSLGQGGEKLFF. The rearrangement uses TRBV11-2 and TRBJ1-4; tentatively, D is TRBD1 (5 bases). This CDR3 has 14 amino acids. V lost 1 base to trimming and J lost 7 bases, with 10 bases between them. Germline loops: CDR1 SGHAT, CDR2 FQNNGV.

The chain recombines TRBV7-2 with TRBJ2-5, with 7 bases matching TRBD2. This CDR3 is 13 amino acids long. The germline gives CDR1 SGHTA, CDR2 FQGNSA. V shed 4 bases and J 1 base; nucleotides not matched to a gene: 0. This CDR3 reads CASSSSGQETQYF. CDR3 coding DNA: TGTGCCAGCAGCTCTAGCGGCCAAGAGACCCAGTACTTC.

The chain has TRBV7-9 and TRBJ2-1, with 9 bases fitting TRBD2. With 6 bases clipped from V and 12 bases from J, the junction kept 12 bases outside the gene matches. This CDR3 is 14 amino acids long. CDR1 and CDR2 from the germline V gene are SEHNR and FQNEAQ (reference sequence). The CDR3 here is CASSSGTSPQRQFF. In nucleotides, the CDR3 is TGTGCCAGCAGTTCCGGGACTAGCCCTCAGCGGCAGTTCTTC.

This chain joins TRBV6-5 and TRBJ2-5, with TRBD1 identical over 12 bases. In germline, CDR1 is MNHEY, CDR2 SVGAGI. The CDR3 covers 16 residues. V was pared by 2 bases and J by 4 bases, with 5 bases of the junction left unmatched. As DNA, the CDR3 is TGTGCCAGCAGTTACCGGGGACAGGGGGCAAGAGAGACCCAGTACTTC. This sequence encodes CASSYRGQGARETQYF.

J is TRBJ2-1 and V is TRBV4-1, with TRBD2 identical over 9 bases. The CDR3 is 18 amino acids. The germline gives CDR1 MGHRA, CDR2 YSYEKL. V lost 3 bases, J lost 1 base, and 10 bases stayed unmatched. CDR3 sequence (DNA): TGCGCCAGCAGCCAGGGCCCAAAGCGGGAGGAATCCTACAATGAGCAGTTCTTC. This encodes CASSQGPKREESYNEQFF.

CDR3 DNA: TGTGCCAGCAGCTACACGGGCGGGAGCCTAGGCTACGAGCAGTACGTC. Protein sequence: CASSYTGGSLGYEQYV. The chain recombines TRBV5-6 with TRBJ2-7, with 7 bases that match TRBD2. The V gene's germline CDR1 is SGHDT and CDR2 YYEEEE. The CDR3 runs 16 residues. With 3 bases clipped from V and 3 bases from J, the junction kept 12 bases outside the gene matches.

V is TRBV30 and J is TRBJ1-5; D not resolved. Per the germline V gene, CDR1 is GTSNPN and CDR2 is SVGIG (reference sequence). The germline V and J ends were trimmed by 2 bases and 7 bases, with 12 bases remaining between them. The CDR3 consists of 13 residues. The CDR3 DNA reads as TGTGCCTGGAGTACTAACGGGTCACAGCCCCAGCATTTT. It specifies CAWSTNGSQPQHF. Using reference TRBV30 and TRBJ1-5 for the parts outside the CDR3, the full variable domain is SQTIHQWPATLVQPVGSPLSLECTVEGTSNPNLYWYRQAAGRGLQLLFYSVGIGQISSEVPQNLSASRPQDRQFILSSKKLLLSDSGFYLCAWSTNGSQPQHFGDGTRLSIL.

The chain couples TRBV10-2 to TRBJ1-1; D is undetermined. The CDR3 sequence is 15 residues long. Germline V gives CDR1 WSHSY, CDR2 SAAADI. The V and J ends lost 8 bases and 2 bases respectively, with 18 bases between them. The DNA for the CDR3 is TGCGCCAGCCGCGGAACAGTTTCGGGAAACACTGAAGCTTTCTTT. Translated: CASRGTVSGNTEAFF.

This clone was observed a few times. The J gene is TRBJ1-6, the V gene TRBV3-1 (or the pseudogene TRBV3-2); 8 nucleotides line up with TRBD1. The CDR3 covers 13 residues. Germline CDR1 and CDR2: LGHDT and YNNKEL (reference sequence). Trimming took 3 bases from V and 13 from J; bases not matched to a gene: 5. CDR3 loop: CASSQAGGEPLHF. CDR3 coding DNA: TGTGCCAGCAGCCAGGCAGGGGGCGAGCCCCTCCACTTT.